This T cell receptor beta chain was identified during a study of cytomegalovirus exposure and HLA in healthy donors. Study-wide context: Unique TCRs numbering roughly 85 million, obtained from HLA-typed donors, made up an early data release. Study-level findings and limits: About 90% or about 30% of the time was how often most TCR beta V segments were productive, according to an earlier analysis. Differences between HLA loci emerged in a later analysis of TCR association rates, with DRB1 most and HLA-C fewest.

The CDR3 loop spans 17 amino acids. V lost 11 bases and J lost 3; bases outside the gene matches: 18. CDR1 is LNHDA, CDR2 SQIVND, per germline (reference sequence). PCR used 60 Vbeta primers and 13 Jbeta primers. Using immunoSEQ multiplex PCR, the repertoire was profiled, and TCRdb retains in-frame clones only, with some absent. The sample records some 140,000 clones, 55% to 80% being singletons. Of note for this clone: The antigen is unknown.

The V call is TRBV19, the J call TRBJ2-2; 7 bases align to TRBD1. The specimen sequenced was PBMCs. The origin of this receptor is a woman aged 40 to 50 in good health and CMV-seronegative. CDR3 region: CASKDRNKAIYTGELFF. Written as DNA, the CDR3 is TGTGCCTCCAAGGACAGGAATAAGGCCATCTACACCGGGGAGCTGTTTTTT.